The 2 T cell receptor beta chains presented below share a single source sample, sequenced in a study of OX40 agonist ivuxolimab in advanced cancers. Assay: immunoSEQ multiplex PCR; the TCRdb copy retains only in-frame clones and omits some. The table lists tens of thousands of clones, just over 90% of them singletons. The sample consisted of CD4+ or CD8+ T cells sorted from blood, taken in a trial of the OX40 agonist ivuxolimab. Receptors were obtained from an adult with an advanced solid tumor such as melanoma, head and neck, liver or kidney cancer.

The V gene is TRBV10-3, the J gene TRBJ1-2; TRBD1 is a possible D gene (5 bases). Germline lookup yields CDR1 ENHRY and CDR2 SYGVKD. The ends were cut back, 6 bases at V and 1 base at J, with 9 bases in the middle. The CDR3 covers 13 residues. CDR3 protein: CAIRDTLNYGYTF. The CDR3 DNA sequence: TGTGCCATCAGGGACACACTTAACTATGGCTACACCTTC.

The rearrangement links TRBV19 to TRBJ2-1, with a possible D match to TRBD1 (6 bases). The CDR3 runs to 12 residues. V was pared by 5 bases and J by 9 bases, with 11 bases between. Germline CDR1 is LNHDA and CDR2 is SQIVND (reference sequence). CDR3 residues: CASSLQGREQFF. The DNA of the CDR3 is TGTGCCAGTAGTCTTCAGGGGCGTGAGCAGTTCTTC.